The T cell receptor beta chain under discussion was sequenced for a study of blood T cell repertoires in COVID-19. In germline, CDR1 is DFQATT, CDR2 SNEGSKA (reference sequence). CDR3 length: 11 amino acids. V dropped 7 bases and J dropped 5 bases, with 11 bases sitting between them. The protocol was immunoSEQ multiplex PCR, while the TCRdb copy is restricted to in-frame clones and leaves out a portion. The sample consists of 130,000 to 150,000 clones, 75% to 85% of them appearing once. The V gene is TRBV20-1, the J gene TRBJ1-1; D gene uncertain. Sequenced sample: peripheral blood. This receptor was taken from a man aged 60 to 75 with active or convalescent COVID-19. CDR3 residues: CSEQTRTEAFF. In DNA form, the CDR3 reads TGCAGTGAACAAACGAGGACTGAAGCTTTCTTT.